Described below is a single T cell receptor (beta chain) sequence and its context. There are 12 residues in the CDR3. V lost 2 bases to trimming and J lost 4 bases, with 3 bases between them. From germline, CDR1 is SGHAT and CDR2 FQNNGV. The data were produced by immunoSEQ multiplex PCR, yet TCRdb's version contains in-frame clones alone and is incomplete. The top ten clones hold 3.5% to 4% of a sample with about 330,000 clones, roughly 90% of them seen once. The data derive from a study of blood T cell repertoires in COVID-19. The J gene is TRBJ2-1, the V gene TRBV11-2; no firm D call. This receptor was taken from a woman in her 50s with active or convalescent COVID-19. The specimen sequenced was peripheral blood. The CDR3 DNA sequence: TGTGCCAGCAGCTTAATATACAATGAGCAGTTCTTC. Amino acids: CASSLIYNEQFF. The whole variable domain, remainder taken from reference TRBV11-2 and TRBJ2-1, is EAGVAQSPRYKIIEKRQSVAFWCNPISGHATLYWYQQILGQGPKLLIQFQNNGVVDDSQLPKDRFSAERLKGVDSTLKIQPAKLEDSAVYLCASSLIYNEQFFGPGTRLTVL.